This T cell receptor beta chain was observed in a study of blood T cell repertoires in COVID-19. This CDR3 has 15 amino acids. Trimming took 5 bases from V and 1 from J, leaving 11 bases between them. Germline values: CDR1 SGHVS, CDR2 FNYEAQ. Generated by immunoSEQ multiplex PCR, the TCRdb table keeps only in-frame clones and is missing some. Here the sample spans roughly 280,000 clones, about nine tenths being singletons. Material: peripheral blood. The sequence derives from a woman under 40 with COVID-19, enrolled during active disease. The chain uses TRBV7-6 and TRBJ2-2; tentatively, D is TRBD1 (5 bases). The CDR3, as DNA: TGTGCCAGCAGCCCAAATACAGGGAACACCGGGGAGCTGTTTTTT. As protein: CASSPNTGNTGELFF.